This passage covers 5 T cell receptor beta chains from one sample sequenced in a study of neurological immune-mediated disorders. TCRdb redid the calling of the 5' RACE reads with MiXCR, one entry per CDR3 protein. The sample yields roughly 34,000 distinct CDR3 sequences, 10% to 15% seen once. Sample time point: longitudinal time-point 2. Sequenced: PBMCs. All receptors derive from a middle-aged woman in good health.

This clonotype was observed at least ten times. The chain uses TRBV6-5 and TRBJ1-2; D may be TRBD1 (6 bases). Trimming removed 0 bases at V and 8 bases at J, with 10 bases between. Germline CDR1 MNHEY, CDR2 SVGAGI. The CDR3 consists of 13 residues. CDR3 residues: CASSYSAGVGYTF. CDR3 nucleotide sequence: TGTGCCAGCAGTTACTCGGCAGGGGTCGGCTACACCTTC.

This clonotype occurred many times. The V call is TRBV5-8, the J call TRBJ1-2; tentatively, D is TRBD1 (5 bases). There are 17 residues in the CDR3. V gave up 0 bases and J gave up 8 bases, with 23 bases separating them. Per germline, CDR1 SGHTS and CDR2 YDEGEE. The CDR3 DNA reads as TGTGCCAGCAGCTTGGCCGGGGGGTACAGTACTAGTCGCGGCTACACCTTC. Its translation: CASSLAGGYSTSRGYTF.

This clonotype appeared many times. The chain combines TRBV29-1 with TRBJ2-7; D possibly matches TRBD1 or TRBD2 (5 bases each). CDR3 length: 14 residues. The germline CDR1 and CDR2 sequences are SQVTM and ANQGSEA. Between the trimmed V and J ends, which lost 4 bases and 6 bases, there was a span of 19 bases. CDR3: CSVGGGDLPAEQYF. The DNA for the CDR3 is TGCAGCGTTGGAGGTGGGGACCTCCCTGCCGAGCAGTACTTC.

This clonotype was recorded many times. The rearrangement links TRBV3-1 to TRBJ2-2; no reliable D call. Germline V gene sequence: CDR1 LGHDT, CDR2 YNNKEL (reference sequence). V gave up 4 bases and J gave up 2 bases, with 2 bases separating them. The CDR3 spans 12 residues. The CDR3 DNA reads as TGTGCCAGCAGCCTAAACACCGGGGAGCTGTTTTTT. Its translation is CASSLNTGELFF.

This clonotype has at least ten counts. The chain has TRBV12-3 or TRBV12-4 and TRBJ2-1, with 8 bases that match TRBD2. The length of the CDR3 is 16 residues. V lost 6 bases to trimming and J lost 0 bases; unmatched junction nucleotides: 7. The CDR3 bases are TGTGCCAGCAGCCACGGGGCGGGGGGCTCCTACAATGAGCAGTTCTTC. It yields the protein CASSHGAGGSYNEQFF.